Shown below are 29 T cell receptor beta chains from a single sample sequenced in a study of long-term antiretroviral therapy in people with HIV. The libraries were made with immunoSEQ v3.0 at survey level. The protocol was immunoSEQ multiplex PCR, while the TCRdb copy is restricted to in-frame clones and leaves out a portion. The sample has 20,000 or so clones; more than 70% are singletons. This specimen consisted of unsorted PBMCs, obtained 0.5 years before starting antiretroviral therapy. The origin of the receptors is a man between 18 and 29 years old with HIV.

The CDR3 DNA sequence: TGCGCCAGCAGCCAAGATCGGGGATATAATGAAAAACTGTTTTTT. This encodes CASSQDRGYNEKLFF. The chain has TRBV4-3 and TRBJ1-4; the D is unclear. CDR1 is LGHNA and CDR2 is YSLEER in the germline V gene. V was trimmed by 0 bases and J by 4 bases, leaving 9 bases between them. CDR3 length: 15 residues.

CDR3 DNA sequence: TGTGCCAGCAGTTTTATGAGCGGGAGACGAACAGATACGCAGTATTTT. This encodes CASSFMSGRRTDTQYF. The V gene is TRBV28, the J gene TRBJ2-3; 8 positions match TRBD2. Trimming at V came to 3 bases and at J to 3 bases, leaving 8 bases not matched to a gene. Germline V gene data show CDR1 as MDHEN and CDR2 as SYDVKM. This CDR3 spans 16 amino acids.

The rearrangement joins TRBV27 to TRBJ2-7; D not resolved. Trimming pared 7 bases from V and 6 bases from J, leaving 16 bases between. CDR1 and CDR2 (germline): MNHEY, SMNVEV (reference sequence). The CDR3 contains 13 residues. This CDR3 reads CASMRPPMSEQYF. CDR3 in DNA: TGTGCCAGCATGCGCCCCCCTATGAGCGAGCAGTACTTC.

The chain is built from TRBV4-1 and TRBJ1-2; the D gene is possibly TRBD1 (6 bases). Trimming cost V 4 bases and J 3 bases, with 12 bases left between them. The length of the CDR3 is 14 residues. Germline CDR1 and CDR2: MGHRA and YSYEKL. The CDR3 DNA reads TGCGCCAGCAGCCCCCGGGACAACCACTATGGCTACACCTTC. Encoded protein: CASSPRDNHYGYTF.

The V and J genes are TRBV2 and TRBJ1-1; D remains ambiguous. Germline CDR1 SNHLY, CDR2 FYNNEI. CDR3 length: 14 amino acids. V was cut by 2 bases and J by 4 bases, with 11 bases left in between. In DNA, the CDR3 is TGTGCCAGCAGTGAAAGAGAGATCTCCACTGAAGCTTTCTTT. It yields the protein CASSEREISTEAFF.

The gene calls are TRBV27 and TRBJ1-2; D is possibly TRBD1 (6 bases). V was clipped by 2 bases and J by 3 bases, with 7 bases between them. The CDR3 consists of 13 residues. CDR1 is MNHEY, CDR2 SMNVEV, per germline (reference sequence). The CDR3 bases are TGTGCCAGCAGTTTAGGGGGCTACTATGGCTACACCTTC. As protein: CASSLGGYYGYTF.

The V call is TRBV27, the J call TRBJ2-7, with TRBD1 identical over 7 bases. Trimming removed 5 bases from V and 0 bases from J; junction bases left unmatched: 7. This CDR3 region has 15 residues. Germline V gives CDR1 MNHEY, CDR2 SMNVEV (reference sequence). The CDR3 is CASSASGTASYEQYF. CDR3 DNA sequence: TGTGCCAGCAGTGCATCCGGGACAGCCTCCTACGAGCAGTACTTC.

The chain links TRBV7-6 to TRBJ2-3; 8 bases line up with TRBD2. Per the germline V gene, CDR1 is SGHVS and CDR2 is FNYEAQ. The ends lost 5 bases at V and 7 bases at J; junction bases unmatched: 23. There are 19 residues in the CDR3. This chain's CDR3 is CASSLTEPGTSHFPYTQYF. Written as DNA, the CDR3 is TGTGCCAGCAGCCTAACGGAACCCGGGACTAGTCACTTTCCGTATACGCAGTATTTT.

The chain joins TRBV7-3 to TRBJ2-2; tentative D call: TRBD2 (6 bases). Looked up from germline, CDR1 is SGHTA and CDR2 is FQGTGA. V lost 5 bases, J lost 4 bases, and 8 bases lay in between. The CDR3 totals 13 residues. In DNA form, the CDR3 reads TGTGCCAGCAGCCAGGGAGGCACCGGGGAGCTGTTTTTT. Protein product: CASSQGGTGELFF.

The gene calls are TRBV7-2 and TRBJ2-7, with D tentatively TRBD1 or TRBD2 (5 bases each). V lost 1 base to trimming and J lost 7 bases, with 8 bases between them. The germline V gene encodes CDR1 SGHTA and CDR2 FQGNSA. The CDR3 covers 12 residues. In nucleotides, the CDR3 is TGTGCCAGCAGCTTAGGAGGGACGGAGCAGTACTTC. It yields the protein CASSLGGTEQYF.

A few counts support this clone. One junction end does not reproduce the germline sequence, and a read error may be involved. The chain combines TRBV7-7 with TRBJ1-1, with a weak D call TRBD1 (5 bases). This CDR3 spans 13 amino acids. Germline CDR1 and CDR2: SSHAT and FNYEAQ (reference sequence). In DNA form, the CDR3 reads TGTGCTAGCAGCTTAGGGGTCGGCACTGAAGCTTTCTTT. Amino acid sequence: CASSLGVGTEAFF.

This chain links TRBV2 with TRBJ2-6; 8 bases fit TRBD1. The junction had 6 bases not matched to a gene; V was cut back by 2 bases and J by 0 bases. Germline CDR1 and CDR2: SNHLY and FYNNEI. The CDR3 is 18 residues long. CDR3 amino acids: CASSESGQGFSGANVLTF. CDR3 in DNA: TGTGCCAGCAGTGAATCCGGACAGGGATTCTCTGGGGCCAACGTCCTGACTTTC.

The rearrangement joins TRBV4-3 to TRBJ2-1; 12 bases fit TRBD2. J gave up 9 bases and V 1 base, and 1 base lay outside the gene matches. Germline lookup yields CDR1 LGHNA and CDR2 YSLEER. The CDR3 totals 14 residues. CDR3 protein: CASSQGLAGVEQFF. The CDR3 DNA is TGCGCCAGCAGCCAAGGACTAGCGGGAGTTGAGCAGTTCTTC.

Relative to its sample, this clone is medium-sized. V usage is TRBV10-3 and J usage is TRBJ1-4; D is possibly TRBD1 (5 bases). V was trimmed by 7 bases and J by 7 bases, leaving 16 bases between them. Germline V gene lookup returns CDR1 ENHRY and CDR2 SYGVKD. The CDR3 consists of 14 residues. The CDR3 nucleotides are TGTGCCATCAAAGGATCCGACAGCGGTGAAAAACTGTTTTTT. Protein product: CAIKGSDSGEKLFF.

The V and J genes are TRBV21-1 and TRBJ1-5. TRBV21-1 is annotated as a pseudogene. The CDR3 runs to 12 residues. DNA of the CDR3: TGTGCCAGCAGCAAAAGGGATTGTCCCCAGCATTTT. It translates to CASSKRDCPQHF.

V is TRBV27 and J is TRBJ2-3, with 9 bases that match TRBD1. This CDR3 region has 17 residues. Germline V CDR1 and CDR2: MNHEY, SMNVEV (reference sequence). Germline trimming cut 5 bases from V and 2 bases from J; bases unmatched to any gene: 11. The CDR3 loop reads CASSPSVGDRATDTQYF. CDR3 DNA sequence: TGTGCCAGCAGTCCCTCAGTCGGGGACAGGGCCACAGATACGCAGTATTTT.

The rearrangement links TRBV7-3 to TRBJ2-1; D gene unclear. Germline lookup yields CDR1 SGHTA and CDR2 FQGTGA. V was shortened by 2 bases and J by 7 bases, with 6 bases between the two germline ends. The CDR3 sequence is 12 residues long. The CDR3 spells CASSLHDNEQFF. The CDR3 DNA sequence: TGTGCCAGCAGCTTACACGATAATGAGCAGTTCTTC.

The rearrangement joins TRBV25-1 to TRBJ1-1; maybe TRBD1 (5 bases). From germline, CDR1 is MGHDK and CDR2 SYGVNS. The V and J ends lost 3 bases and 4 bases respectively, with 9 bases between them. The CDR3 has 13 residues. The CDR3 DNA follows: TGTGCCAGCAGTGATGGGGCGGCCACTGAAGCTTTCTTT. Protein: CASSDGAATEAFF.

J is TRBJ2-2 and V is TRBV5-1; 8 bases are shared with TRBD2. The V and J ends lost 8 bases and 3 bases, in that order; junction bases with no gene match: 9. The CDR3 extends over 15 amino acids. CDR1 is SGHRS and CDR2 is YFSETQ in the germline V gene. In DNA form, the CDR3 reads TGCGCCAGTACGACCAGCGGGAGAGACACCGGGGAGCTGTTTTTT. Protein product: CASTTSGRDTGELFF.

A word on this clone: At one end the junction does not follow the germline gene, possibly because of a read error. The V call is TRBV10-1, the J call TRBJ2-1; tentatively, D is TRBD2 (6 bases). The germline gives CDR1 WNHNN, CDR2 SYGVQD (reference sequence). The CDR3 runs to 13 residues. CDR3 nucleotide sequence: TGCGCCAGCAGTGAGACTAGCTACGATGAGCAGTTCTTC. This sequence encodes CASSETSYDEQFF.

On this clone itself: Lacking the conserved final phenylalanine or tryptophan, this CDR3 likely reflects a read error. It is unclear where the CDR3 begins or ends on the DNA, so no DNA is shown, and the CDR3 is as TCRdb lists it. The chain links TRBV11-2 to TRBJ2-3; the DNA was not used to check the table's D call, TRBD1. The CDR3 has 11 amino acids, counting both end residues. CDR1 and CDR2 (germline): SGHAT, FQNNGV. This chain's CDR3 is CASSLYPPRHT.

A single count supports this clone. This rearrangement joins TRBV11-2 to TRBJ1-5; D unclear. V dropped 0 bases and J dropped 10 bases, with 16 bases sitting between them. The CDR3 totals 15 residues. The germline V gene has CDR1 SGHAT and CDR2 FQNNGV. CDR3 loop: CASSLDRGSYSPQHF. CDR3 coding DNA: TGTGCCAGCAGCTTAGATCGCGGCAGTTATTCACCCCAGCATTTT. Full variable domain (rest looked up from reference TRBV11-2 and TRBJ1-5): EAGVAQSPRYKIIEKRQSVAFWCNPISGHATLYWYQQILGQGPKLLIQFQNNGVVDDSQLPKDRFSAERLKGVDSTLKIQPAKLEDSAVYLCASSLDRGSYSPQHFGDGTRLSIL.

This clone was seen just once. The V call is TRBV19, the J call TRBJ2-1; D is perhaps TRBD2 (5 bases). In germline, CDR1 is LNHDA, CDR2 SQIVND (reference sequence). Trimming pared 0 bases from V and 12 bases from J, leaving 21 bases between. The CDR3 has 16 residues. CDR3 residues: CASSIDWGGLARGQFF. The CDR3 DNA follows: TGTGCCAGTAGTATAGACTGGGGTGGTTTGGCCCGGGGGCAGTTCTTC. The full variable domain, in which reference TRBV19 and TRBJ2-1 provide the parts outside the CDR3, is DGGITQSPKYLFRKEGQNVTLSCEQNLNHDAMYWYRQDPGQGLRLIYYSQIVNDFQKGDIAEGYSVSREKKESFPLTVTSAQKNPTAFYLCASSIDWGGLARGQFFGPGTRLTVL.

This chain links TRBV27 with TRBJ2-7; a weak D match, TRBD1 (6 bases). In germline, CDR1 is MNHEY, CDR2 SMNVEV (reference sequence). V was trimmed by 5 bases and J by 7 bases, leaving 18 bases between them. This CDR3 has 14 amino acids. The chain's CDR3 is CASSPLNTGREQYF. The CDR3 DNA follows: TGTGCCAGCAGTCCACTAAATACAGGGCGAGAGCAGTACTTC.

Note on this clone: The limits of the CDR3 on the DNA are not certain, so only TCRdb's listed CDR3 is given. V and J are TRBV12-5 and TRBJ1-1. The CDR3 has 16 residues if both end residues are counted. Germline loops: CDR1 LGHNT, CDR2 FRNRAP. The CDR3 loop reads CASGFGAGESNTEAFF.

V is TRBV7-3 and J is TRBJ2-3, with D uncertain. This CDR3 is built from 15 residues. Germline assignment: CDR1 SGHTA and CDR2 FQGTGA. Trimming stripped 0 bases from V and 6 bases from J, with 13 bases between. The CDR3 loop reads CASSLTPYTADTQYF. In DNA form, the CDR3 reads TGTGCCAGCAGCTTAACCCCCTACACGGCGGATACGCAGTATTTT.

This clone is judged medium-sized. This chain connects TRBV4-1 to TRBJ2-1, with TRBD2 matching 7 bases. The CDR3 runs to 16 residues. The ends lost 4 bases at V and 0 bases at J; junction bases unmatched: 6. Germline loops: CDR1 MGHRA, CDR2 YSYEKL. The CDR3 region is CASSRHASGSYNEQFF. CDR3 DNA sequence: TGCGCCAGCAGCCGTCACGCTAGCGGCTCCTACAATGAGCAGTTCTTC.

This clone was seen a handful of times. The V and J genes are TRBV5-4 and TRBJ1-6, with TRBD1 matching 9 bases. The V gene end was trimmed by 4 bases and the J gene end by 11 bases; junction bases not matched to a gene: 16. Per germline, CDR1 SGHNT and CDR2 YYREEE (reference sequence). CDR3 length equals 17 residues. CDR3 residues: CASSPDYWDRADPPLHF. CDR3 bases: TGTGCCAGCAGCCCCGACTACTGGGACAGGGCTGATCCACCCCTCCACTTT.

The chain uses TRBV2 and TRBJ1-2; unclear D gene. This CDR3 is 14 amino acids long. Germline values: CDR1 SNHLY, CDR2 FYNNEI. V lost 7 bases and J 2 bases, leaving 14 bases between the germline ends. CDR3 bases: TGTGCCAGCACTCCCCGGGCCCTAAACTATGGCTACACCTTC. Protein sequence: CASTPRALNYGYTF.